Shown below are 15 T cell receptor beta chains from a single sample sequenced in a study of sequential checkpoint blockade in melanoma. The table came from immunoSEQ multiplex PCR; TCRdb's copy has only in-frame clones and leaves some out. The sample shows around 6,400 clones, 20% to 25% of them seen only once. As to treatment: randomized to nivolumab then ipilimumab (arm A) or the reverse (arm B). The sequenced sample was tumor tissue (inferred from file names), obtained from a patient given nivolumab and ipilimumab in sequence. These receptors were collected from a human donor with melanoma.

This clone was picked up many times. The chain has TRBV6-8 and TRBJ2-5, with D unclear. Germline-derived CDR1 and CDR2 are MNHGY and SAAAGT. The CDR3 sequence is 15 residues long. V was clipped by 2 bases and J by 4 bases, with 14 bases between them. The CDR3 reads CASSYAGSTGETQYF. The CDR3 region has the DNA TGTGCCAGCAGTTACGCTGGCAGCACGGGAGAGACCCAGTACTTC.

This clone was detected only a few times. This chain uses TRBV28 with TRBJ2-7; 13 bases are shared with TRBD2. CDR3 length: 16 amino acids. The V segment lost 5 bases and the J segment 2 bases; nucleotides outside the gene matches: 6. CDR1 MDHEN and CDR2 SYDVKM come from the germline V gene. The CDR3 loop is CASSNGGTSGAYEQYF. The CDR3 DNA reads TGTGCCAGCAGTAATGGGGGGACTAGCGGGGCCTACGAGCAGTACTTC. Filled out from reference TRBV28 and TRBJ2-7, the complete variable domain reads DVKVTQSSRYLVKRTGEKVFLECVQDMDHENMFWYRQDPGLGLRLIYFSYDVKMKEKGDIPEGYSVSREKKERFSLILESASTNQTSMYLCASSNGGTSGAYEQYFGPGTRLTVT.

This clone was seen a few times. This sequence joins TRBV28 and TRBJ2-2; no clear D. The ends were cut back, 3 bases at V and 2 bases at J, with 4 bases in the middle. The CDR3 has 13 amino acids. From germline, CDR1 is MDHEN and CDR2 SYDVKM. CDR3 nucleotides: TGTGCCAGCAGTTTGGGTAACACCGGGGAGCTGTTTTTT. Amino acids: CASSLGNTGELFF.

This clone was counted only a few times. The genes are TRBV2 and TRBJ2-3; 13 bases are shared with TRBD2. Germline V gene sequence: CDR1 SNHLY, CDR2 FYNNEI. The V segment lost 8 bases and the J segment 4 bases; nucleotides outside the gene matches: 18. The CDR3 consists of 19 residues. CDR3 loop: CASRTPNRTSGSPSDTQYF. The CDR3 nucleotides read TGTGCCAGCCGAACACCAAATCGGACTAGCGGGAGTCCCTCAGATACGCAGTATTTT.

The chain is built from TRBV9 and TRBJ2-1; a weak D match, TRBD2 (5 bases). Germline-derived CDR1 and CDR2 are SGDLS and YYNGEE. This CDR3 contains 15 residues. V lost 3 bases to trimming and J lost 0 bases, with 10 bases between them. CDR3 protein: CASSALAASYNEQFF. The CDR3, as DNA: TGTGCCAGCAGCGCCCTAGCTGCCTCCTACAATGAGCAGTTCTTC.

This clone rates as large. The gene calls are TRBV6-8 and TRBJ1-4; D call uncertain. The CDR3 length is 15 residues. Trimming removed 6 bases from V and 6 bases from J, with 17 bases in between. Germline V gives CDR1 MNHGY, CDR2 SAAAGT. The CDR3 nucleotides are TGTGCCAGCAGCCATCTTCGATCTGGGGATGAAAAACTGTTTTTT. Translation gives CASSHLRSGDEKLFF.

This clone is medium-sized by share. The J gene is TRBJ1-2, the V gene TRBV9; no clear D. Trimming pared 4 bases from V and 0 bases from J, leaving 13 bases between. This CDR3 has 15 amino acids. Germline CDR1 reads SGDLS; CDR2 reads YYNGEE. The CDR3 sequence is CASSPHTDPNYGYTF. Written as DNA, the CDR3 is TGTGCCAGCAGCCCTCACACAGATCCTAACTATGGCTACACCTTC. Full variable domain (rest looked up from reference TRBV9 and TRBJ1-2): DSGVTQTPKHLITATGQRVTLRCSPRSGDLSVYWYQQSLDQGLQFLIQYYNGEERAKGNILERFSAQQFPDLHSELNLSSLELGDSALYFCASSPHTDPNYGYTFGSGTRLTVV.

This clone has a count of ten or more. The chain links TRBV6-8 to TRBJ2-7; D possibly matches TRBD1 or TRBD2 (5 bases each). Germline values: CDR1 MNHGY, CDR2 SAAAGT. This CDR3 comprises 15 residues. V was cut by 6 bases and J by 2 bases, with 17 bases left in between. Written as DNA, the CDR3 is TGTGCCAGCAGGATATGGGGGATTCCCCCCTACGAGCAGTACTTC. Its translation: CASRIWGIPPYEQYF.

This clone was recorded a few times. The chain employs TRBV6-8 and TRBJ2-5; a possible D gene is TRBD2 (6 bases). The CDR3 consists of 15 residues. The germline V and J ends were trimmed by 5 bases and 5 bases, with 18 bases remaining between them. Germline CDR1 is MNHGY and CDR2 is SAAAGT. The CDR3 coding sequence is TGTGCCAGCAGTATCTCAGGGACGGCGGGGGAGACCCAGTACTTC. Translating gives CASSISGTAGETQYF.

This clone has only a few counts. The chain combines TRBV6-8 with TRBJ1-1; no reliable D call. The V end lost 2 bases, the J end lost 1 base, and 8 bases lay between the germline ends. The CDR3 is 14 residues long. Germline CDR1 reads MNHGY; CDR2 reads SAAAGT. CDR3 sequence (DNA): TGTGCCAGCAGTTACCTACAAGGGAACACTGAAGCTTTCTTT. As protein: CASSYLQGNTEAFF.

The CDR3 sequence: CASSFSLTSGRTDTQYF. CDR3 DNA: TGTGCCAGCAGCTTCTCCCTTACTAGCGGGCGGACAGATACGCAGTATTTT. V and J are TRBV11-3 and TRBJ2-3; 9 nucleotides match TRBD2. The CDR3 covers 17 residues. Trimming cost V 3 bases and J 3 bases; bases outside gene matches: 10. Germline V lookup: CDR1 SGHNT, CDR2 YENEEA.

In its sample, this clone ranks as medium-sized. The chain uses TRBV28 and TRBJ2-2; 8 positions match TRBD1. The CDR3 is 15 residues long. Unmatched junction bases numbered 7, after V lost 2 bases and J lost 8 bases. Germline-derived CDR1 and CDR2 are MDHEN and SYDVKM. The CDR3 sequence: CASSLGDRTVGELFF. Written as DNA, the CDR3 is TGTGCCAGCAGTTTAGGGGACAGGACGGTAGGGGAGCTGTTTTTT.

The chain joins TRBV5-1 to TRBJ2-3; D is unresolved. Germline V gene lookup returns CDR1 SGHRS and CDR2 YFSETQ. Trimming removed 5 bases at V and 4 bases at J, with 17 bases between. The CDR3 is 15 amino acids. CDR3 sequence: CASRQRSRAPDTQYF. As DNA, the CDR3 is TGCGCCAGCAGACAAAGAAGTCGAGCGCCAGATACGCAGTATTTT.

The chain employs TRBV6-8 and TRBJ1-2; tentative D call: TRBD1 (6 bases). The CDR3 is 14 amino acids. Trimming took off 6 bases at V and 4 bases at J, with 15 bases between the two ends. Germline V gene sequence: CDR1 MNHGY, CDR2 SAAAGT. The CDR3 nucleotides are TGTGCCAGCAGGGACAGCCATCGGGGCTATGGCTACACCTTC. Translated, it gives CASRDSHRGYGYTF.

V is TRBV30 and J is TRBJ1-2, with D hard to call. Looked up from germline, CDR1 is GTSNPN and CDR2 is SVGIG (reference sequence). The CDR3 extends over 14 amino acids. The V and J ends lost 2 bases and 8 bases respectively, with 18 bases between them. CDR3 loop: CAWSRVQSATGYTF. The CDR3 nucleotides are TGTGCCTGGAGTAGGGTACAGTCTGCCACAGGCTACACCTTC.